This T cell receptor (beta chain) was retrieved from a study of neurological immune-mediated disorders. V gave up 5 bases and J gave up 7 bases, with 12 bases separating them. Germline values: CDR1 PRHDT, CDR2 FYEKMQ (reference sequence). CDR3 length: 13 amino acids. Unsorted libraries were prepared from 2 million PBMCs that had been stored at -80 C. Synthesis of cDNA was accomplished via 5'RACE employing 10-nucleotide random UMIs. Every sequencing run produced over 160 million TCR-beta sequences that came from 15-18 subjects. TCRdb independently ran MiXCR on the 5' RACE reads; one entry per CDR3 protein. The table includes about 76,000 distinct CDR3 sequences, more than 15% detected once.

The sample comprised PBMCs. The chain carries TRBV13 and TRBJ2-1, with unresolved D. This clonotype originated in a woman in her 40s in good health. The CDR3 reads CASSPTVANEQFF. CDR3 nucleotides: TGTGCCAGCAGCCCAACCGTGGCGAATGAGCAGTTCTTC.